These 16 T cell receptor beta chains share one sample of origin, sequenced in a study of blood T cell repertoires in COVID-19. Measured with immunoSEQ multiplex PCR; TCRdb has only the in-frame clones, and not every one. The table includes around 150,000 clones, just under 95% detected once. The sample taken for sequencing was peripheral blood. These receptor sequences come from a woman aged 50 to 60 with acute or convalescent COVID-19.

This chain uses TRBV29-1 with TRBJ1-1; D uncertain. Germline V lookup: CDR1 SQVTM, CDR2 ANQGSEA. Trimming pared 5 bases from V and 0 bases from J, leaving 10 bases between. The CDR3 totals 13 residues. The CDR3 sequence: CSVKPTLNTEAFF. Written as DNA, the CDR3 is TGCAGCGTTAAGCCGACTTTGAACACTGAAGCTTTCTTT.

This chain links TRBV7-2 with TRBJ1-6, with 7 bases aligning to TRBD1. The length of the CDR3 is 14 residues. Germline assignment: CDR1 SGHTA and CDR2 FQGNSA. V was pared by 3 bases and J by 5 bases, with 1 base of the junction left unmatched. The CDR3 coding sequence is TGTGCCAGCAGCTTCGGGACAGATAATTCACCCCTCCACTTT. Translated: CASSFGTDNSPLHF.

V usage is TRBV3-1 (or the pseudogene TRBV3-2) and J usage is TRBJ1-1; tentative D call: TRBD1 (6 bases). This CDR3 is built from 15 residues. Germline V gives CDR1 LGHDT, CDR2 YNNKEL (reference sequence). Trimming pared 2 bases from V and 11 bases from J, leaving 21 bases between. The CDR3 nucleotides read TGTGCCAGCAGCCAATGGACAGACCTGGGGTCGGGGGCTTTCTTT. It codes for CASSQWTDLGSGAFF.

The V call is TRBV3-1 (or the pseudogene TRBV3-2), the J call TRBJ2-6, with D uncertain. Germline values: CDR1 LGHDT, CDR2 YNNKEL (reference sequence). The V end lost 1 base, the J end lost 0 bases, and 7 bases lay between the germline ends. The CDR3 has 16 amino acids. The CDR3 is CASSQVRGSGANVLTF. The CDR3 coding sequence is TGTGCCAGCAGCCAAGTCAGAGGCTCTGGGGCCAACGTCCTGACTTTC.

This clone is a singleton in its sample. The chain carries TRBV9 and TRBJ2-2; 10 positions agree with TRBD1. The CDR3 sequence is 17 residues long. V trimming: 3 bases; J trimming: 4 bases; junction bases outside the gene matches: 9. Per the germline V gene, CDR1 is SGDLS and CDR2 is YYNGEE. CDR3 bases: TGTGCCAGCAGCGGGACCCGGGACAGGGGAAGCACCGGGGAGCTGTTTTTT. Translating gives CASSGTRDRGSTGELFF.

The V call is TRBV11-2, the J call TRBJ1-1; TRBD1 aligns across 7 bases. From germline, CDR1 is SGHAT and CDR2 FQNNGV. The J segment lost 1 base and the V segment lost 6 bases, leaving 8 bases of the junction unmatched. The length of the CDR3 is 15 residues. Here the CDR3 DNA reads TGTGCCAGCAGAAAGACAGGGCGAGGGAACACTGAAGCTTTCTTT. Translation gives CASRKTGRGNTEAFF.

The rearrangement joins TRBV5-1 to TRBJ1-1, with D hard to call. Germline CDR1 is SGHRS and CDR2 is YFSETQ. V was clipped by 4 bases and J by 3 bases, with 13 bases between them. This CDR3 is 14 amino acids long. The CDR3 loop reads CASSPGREDTEAFF. DNA of the CDR3: TGCGCCAGCAGCCCGGGCCGGGAAGACACTGAAGCTTTCTTT. Complete variable domain (other parts from reference TRBV5-1 and TRBJ1-1): KAGVTQTPRYLIKTRGQQVTLSCSPISGHRSVSWYQQTPGQGLQFLFEYFSETQRNKGNFPGRFSGRQFSNSRSEMNVSTLELGDSALYLCASSPGREDTEAFFGQGTRLTVV.

The chain employs TRBV19 and TRBJ1-5; no firm D call. This CDR3 has 11 amino acids. Germline CDR1 and CDR2: LNHDA and SQIVND (reference sequence). V dropped 8 bases and J dropped 6 bases, with 8 bases sitting between them. The CDR3 nucleotides read TGTGCCAGTGGTACGGGTCAGCCCCAGCATTTT. Translation: CASGTGQPQHF.

J is TRBJ1-2 and V is TRBV7-9, with 8 bases fitting TRBD1. Germline loops: CDR1 SEHNR, CDR2 FQNEAQ (reference sequence). The CDR3 has 13 amino acids. V was pared by 3 bases and J by 7 bases, with 4 bases of the junction left unmatched. CDR3 nucleotides: TGTGCCAGCAGCTTGGGACAGGACGTTGGCTACACCTTC. Translated, it gives CASSLGQDVGYTF.

The table lists this clone with a count of one. CDR3 residues: CASGLPTGDAYGYTF. The CDR3 DNA reads as TGTGCTAGTGGTTTGCCTACAGGGGATGCCTATGGCTACACCTTC. The chain couples TRBV12-5 to TRBJ1-2, with 7 positions matching TRBD1. V shed 2 bases and J 4 bases; nucleotides not matched to a gene: 7. The CDR3 spans 15 residues. Germline CDR1 reads LGHNT; CDR2 reads FRNRAP.

The chain employs TRBV6-5 and TRBJ1-4; D uncertain. Germline-derived CDR1 and CDR2 are MNHEY and SVGAGI. The V end was cut by 4 bases, the J end by 0 bases, with 9 bases between. The CDR3 spans 15 residues. The CDR3 nucleotides are TGTGCCAGCAGTTCGCGAGGGCCAACTAATGAAAAACTGTTTTTT. As protein: CASSSRGPTNEKLFF.

This rearrangement joins TRBV24-1 to TRBJ2-1; 7 bases are shared with TRBD1. Germline CDR1 and CDR2: KGHDR and SFDVKD. V was clipped by 5 bases and J by 4 bases; unmatched bases: 10. This CDR3 comprises 16 residues. The CDR3 DNA reads TGTGCCACCAGTGCCGTAACAGGGGTCGGTTACAATGAGCAGTTCTTC. Translation gives CATSAVTGVGYNEQFF.

V and J are TRBV14 and TRBJ1-6; a weak D match, TRBD1 (6 bases). The germline CDR1 and CDR2 sequences are SGHDN and FVKESK. The CDR3 is 16 amino acids. Trimming removed 1 base at V and 6 bases at J, with 13 bases between. CDR3 DNA: TGTGCCAGCAGCCAAGGAGGGGGACGGAGTAATTCACCCCTCCACTTT. Protein product: CASSQGGGRSNSPLHF.

The chain couples TRBV28 to TRBJ1-6; a possible D gene is TRBD1 (6 bases). Germline assignment: CDR1 MDHEN and CDR2 SYDVKM. The CDR3 has 14 amino acids. V lost 5 bases to trimming and J lost 10 bases, with 15 bases between them. This CDR3 reads CASSTGTRRSPLHF. In nucleotides, the CDR3 is TGTGCCAGCAGTACAGGGACTAGGAGGTCACCCCTCCACTTT. The complete variable domain, with remaining parts taken from reference TRBV28 and TRBJ1-6, reads DVKVTQSSRYLVKRTGEKVFLECVQDMDHENMFWYRQDPGLGLRLIYFSYDVKMKEKGDIPEGYSVSREKKERFSLILESASTNQTSMYLCASSTGTRRSPLHFGNGTRLTVT.

This chain connects TRBV5-6 to TRBJ2-6; TRBD2 might be the D (7 bases). The CDR3 is made up of 18 amino acids. V shed 3 bases and J shed 0 bases, with 16 bases lying between them. Looked up from germline, CDR1 is SGHDT and CDR2 is YYEEEE. DNA for the CDR3: TGTGCCAGCAGCTCTGGCGGGGGCATCCCCTCTGGGGCCAACGTCCTGACTTTC. Residues: CASSSGGGIPSGANVLTF.

The chain carries TRBV28 and TRBJ2-5, with D perhaps matching TRBD1 (8 bases). V dropped 5 bases and J dropped 5 bases, with 27 bases sitting between them. The CDR3 totals 18 residues. The germline V gene encodes CDR1 MDHEN and CDR2 SYDVKM. The CDR3, as DNA: TGTGCCAGCAGTCCAAGTGGAGACAGGGGCCCGGGGGGTGAGACCCAGTACTTC. This codes for CASSPSGDRGPGGETQYF. Full variable domain (outside the CDR3, taken from reference TRBV28 and TRBJ2-5): DVKVTQSSRYLVKRTGEKVFLECVQDMDHENMFWYRQDPGLGLRLIYFSYDVKMKEKGDIPEGYSVSREKKERFSLILESASTNQTSMYLCASSPSGDRGPGGETQYFGPGTRLLVL.